Listed below are T cell receptor beta chains from one sample, sequenced in a study of blood T cell repertoires in COVID-19. Measured with immunoSEQ multiplex PCR; TCRdb has only the in-frame clones, and not every one. The sample includes over 250,000 clones, 89% of them seen just once. Source material: peripheral blood. Source of these receptors: an older woman with acute or convalescent COVID-19. Both conserved end residues are part of each CDR3. The D gene is left open where the match is weak. Rows give clone size only sometimes, using once, few, many, or a class for an expanded clone.

V gene	D gene	clone size	J gene	CDR3 protein	CDR3 DNA
TRBV15	TRBD2	-	TRBJ2-2	CATSTWVDSGGVTGELFF	TGTGCCACCAGCACCTGGGTGGATTCGGGAGGGGTCACCGGGGAGCTGTTTTTT
TRBV2	-	-	TRBJ2-7	CASSGSVGGGRNEQYF	TGTGCCAGCAGTGGATCCGTTGGGGGGGGCCGGAACGAGCAGTACTTC
TRBV5-6	-	-	TRBJ1-6	CASSLAGGGTNSPLHF	TGTGCCAGCAGCTTGGCTGGTGGGGGGACGAATTCACCCCTCCACTTT
TRBV5-1	TRBD1	-	TRBJ2-2	CASSLAGTGNTGELFF	TGCGCCAGCAGCTTGGCTGGGACAGGGAACACCGGGGAGCTGTTTTTT
TRBV29-1	TRBD1	-	TRBJ1-4	CSVGTGTNEKLFF	TGCAGCGTTGGGACAGGTACTAATGAAAAACTGTTTTTT
TRBV7-2	-	-	TRBJ1-5	CASSGQMNQPQHF	TGTGCCAGCAGTGGACAGATGAATCAGCCCCAGCATTTT
TRBV12-5	TRBD1	once	TRBJ2-1	CASGLSPGTGGIAYEQFF	TGTGCTAGTGGTTTGAGTCCCGGGACAGGGGGCATCGCCTATGAGCAGTTCTTC
TRBV7-2	-	-	TRBJ1-1	CASSLRGRNTEAFF	TGTGCCAGCAGCTTACGGGGTAGGAACACTGAAGCTTTCTTT
TRBV19	TRBD1	-	TRBJ1-2	CASSIFGQEVYGYTF	TGTGCCAGTAGTATATTCGGACAGGAGGTCTATGGCTACACCTTC
TRBV5-4	-	-	TRBJ1-2	CASSLVRGGRGYGYTF	TGTGCCAGCAGCTTGGTTAGGGGCGGTCGCGGCTATGGCTACACCTTC
TRBV5-6	TRBD1	-	TRBJ1-2	CASNLISGTEYGYTF	TGTGCCAGCAACCTCATATCCGGGACAGAATATGGCTACACCTTC
TRBV11-2	-	-	TRBJ2-2	CASSLDQNTGELFF	TGTGCCAGCAGCTTAGATCAGAACACCGGGGAGCTGTTTTTT
TRBV2	TRBD1	-	TRBJ1-6	CASSIQGANSPLHF	TGTGCCAGCAGTATACAGGGGGCTAATTCACCCCTCCACTTT
TRBV28	TRBD1	-	TRBJ1-2	CATGQGIGYTF	TGTGCCACCGGACAGGGTATCGGCTACACCTTC
TRBV27	-	-	TRBJ2-1	CASRDRRGFGEQFF	TGTGCCAGCAGGGACAGGAGGGGGTTTGGTGAGCAGTTCTTC
TRBV5-1	-	-	TRBJ2-7	CASSLEGGLNEQYF	TGCGCCAGCAGCTTGGAGGGGGGGCTCAACGAGCAGTACTTC
TRBV27	TRBD1	-	TRBJ1-2	CASRRQGATGGYTF	TGTGCCAGCAGGAGACAGGGGGCTACAGGGGGCTACACCTTC
TRBV6-6	TRBD2	-	TRBJ2-3	CASSHGLAGGIRADTQYF	TGTGCCAGCAGTCACGGACTAGCGGGAGGAATTCGGGCAGATACGCAGTATTTT
TRBV21-1	-	-	TRBJ2-1	CASTRTGSYNEQFF	TGTGCCAGCACCCGGACAGGGAGTTACAATGAGCAGTTCTTC
TRBV4-2	-	-	TRBJ1-6	CASSQDQGEGSPLHF	TGTGCCAGCAGCCAAGATCAGGGTGAAGGTTCACCCCTCCACTTT
TRBV9	TRBD2	-	TRBJ2-5	CASSDRLAGGRETQYF	TGTGCCAGCAGCGACAGACTAGCGGGGGGGAGGGAGACCCAGTACTTC
TRBV11-2	TRBD2	-	TRBJ2-7	CASSWGLANSYEQYF	TGTGCCAGCAGCTGGGGACTAGCCAACTCCTACGAGCAGTACTTC
TRBV27	TRBD1	-	TRBJ1-2	CASRKPPGQGAIDGYTF	TGTGCCAGCAGGAAACCCCCGGGACAGGGGGCAATTGATGGCTACACCTTC
TRBV6-1	-	-	TRBJ1-6	CASSEVAEDSPLHF	TGTGCCAGCAGTGAAGTGGCAGAGGATTCACCCCTCCACTTT
TRBV7-8	TRBD2	-	TRBJ2-3	CASSNQGGLAGEDTQYF	TGTGCCAGCAGCAACCAGGGGGGGCTAGCGGGAGAAGATACGCAGTATTTT
TRBV29-1	TRBD2	-	TRBJ2-3	CSVTGLAGVIDTQYF	TGCAGCGTAACAGGACTAGCGGGAGTCATAGATACGCAGTATTTT
TRBV5-1	-	once	TRBJ1-2	CASGAGSGYGYTF	TGCGCCAGCGGGGCAGGGTCTGGGTATGGCTACACCTTC
TRBV5-4	-	few	TRBJ2-1	CASSLAGSYNEQFF	TGTGCCAGCAGCTTGGCGGGATCGTACAATGAGCAGTTCTTC
TRBV2	TRBD2	-	TRBJ2-3	CASSGLLAGVPRTDTQYF	TGTGCCAGCAGTGGCCTACTAGCGGGGGTACCCCGCACAGATACGCAGTATTTT
TRBV10-3	TRBD1	-	TRBJ2-5	CAISESTGGPQETQYF	TGTGCCATCAGTGAGTCAACAGGGGGCCCTCAGGAGACCCAGTACTTC
TRBV6-5	TRBD1	-	TRBJ1-3	CASRPDRAGNTIYF	TGTGCCAGCAGGCCGGACAGGGCTGGAAACACCATATATTTT
TRBV18	TRBD1	-	TRBJ2-1	CASSLGQGSNEQFF	TGTGCCAGCTCACTAGGACAGGGATCGAATGAGCAGTTCTTC